Listed here are 18 T cell receptor beta chains from one sample, sequenced in a study of cytomegalovirus exposure and HLA in healthy donors. The PCR employed 60 Vbeta primers together with 13 Jbeta primers. Here immunoSEQ multiplex PCR was the method, and the copy in TCRdb shows in-frame clones only, minus some. Among tens of thousands of clones listed, more than 90% were seen once. What was sequenced was PBMCs. The receptors were gathered from a woman younger than 30 in good health and CMV-seronegative.

The rearrangement joins TRBV5-8 to TRBJ1-4; 7 bases line up with TRBD1. The ends lost 4 bases at V and 2 bases at J; junction bases unmatched: 8. The CDR3 is 16 residues long. Looked up from germline, CDR1 is SGHTS and CDR2 is YDEGEE. The CDR3 sequence is CASSPGTVATNEKLFF. The CDR3, as DNA: TGTGCCAGCAGCCCCGGGACAGTCGCGACTAATGAAAAACTGTTTTTT.

The chain has TRBV29-1 and TRBJ1-1; possible D gene TRBD1, 6 bases. Germline V gene data show CDR1 as SQVTM and CDR2 as ANQGSEA. Trimming left V 4 bases short and J 0 bases short, with 9 bases between. The CDR3 is made up of 13 amino acids. Written as DNA, the CDR3 is TGCAGCGTTGGACAGGTGTTGAACACTGAAGCTTTCTTT. Protein product: CSVGQVLNTEAFF.

The chain links TRBV19 to TRBJ2-3; 7 nucleotides line up with TRBD2. CDR3 length: 15 residues. The trim removed 7 bases at V and 3 bases at J, leaving 10 bases unmatched. The V gene's germline CDR1 is LNHDA and CDR2 SQIVND (reference sequence). CDR3 DNA: TGTGCCAGTACCCTCGGAGGGAGGGCGACAGATACGCAGTATTTT. It translates to CASTLGGRATDTQYF.

The V and J genes are TRBV19 and TRBJ1-2; D gene unclear. The CDR3 contains 14 residues. From germline, CDR1 is LNHDA and CDR2 SQIVND (reference sequence). The ends were cut back, 7 bases at V and 8 bases at J, with 20 bases in the middle. This CDR3 is CASTTGRTVRGYTF. CDR3 DNA: TGTGCCAGTACCACGGGGAGAACGGTGCGGGGCTACACCTTC.

The chain links TRBV6-5 to TRBJ2-1, with D possibly being TRBD1 (5 bases). The germline gives CDR1 MNHEY, CDR2 SVGAGI. V dropped 2 bases and J dropped 4 bases, with 15 bases sitting between them. The CDR3 runs to 16 residues. CDR3 sequence reads: CASSYGAQQIYNEQFF. CDR3 DNA sequence: TGTGCCAGCAGTTACGGGGCCCAACAAATTTACAATGAGCAGTTCTTC.

The rearrangement joins TRBV11-2 to TRBJ2-5; no firm D call. The J call is in doubt because the DNA end fits TRBJ2-7 better. Germline CDR1 is SGHAT and CDR2 is FQNNGV. CDR3 length: 12 residues. CDR3 sequence reads: CASSMSSYEQYF. Here the CDR3 DNA reads TGTGCCAGCAGCATGAGTTCCTACGAGCAGTACTTC.

V is TRBV4-3 and J is TRBJ2-1; D is perhaps TRBD2 (6 bases). This CDR3 has 12 residues. Trimming removed 1 base from V and 9 bases from J, with 7 bases in between. Germline CDR1 is LGHNA and CDR2 is YSLEER. CDR3 DNA sequence: TGCGCCAGCAGCCAAGCGGGAGCTGAGCAGTTCTTC. Protein: CASSQAGAEQFF.

The chain recombines TRBV28 with TRBJ2-5; unclear D gene. The CDR3 is 14 amino acids. Germline V lookup: CDR1 MDHEN, CDR2 SYDVKM. V gave up 3 bases and J gave up 2 bases, with 10 bases separating them. In DNA, the CDR3 is TGTGCCAGCAGTTTCTCGAGCGCTCAAGAGACCCAGTACTTC. It translates to CASSFSSAQETQYF.

The chain links TRBV28 to TRBJ2-7; TRBD1 agrees at 9 bases. The V gene's germline CDR1 is MDHEN and CDR2 SYDVKM. V lost 6 bases to trimming and J lost 4 bases; unmatched junction nucleotides: 22. The CDR3 has 19 residues. The CDR3 DNA sequence: TGTGCCAGCAGGCCCCGTCCCGGGACAGGGCGTATTCCCTCTTACGAGCAGTACTTC. It translates to CASRPRPGTGRIPSYEQYF.

The J gene is TRBJ2-7, the V gene TRBV6-1, with 11 bases fitting TRBD2. The trim removed 2 bases at V and 1 base at J, leaving 1 base unmatched. CDR3 length: 15 amino acids. The germline V gene has CDR1 MNHNS and CDR2 SASEGT. The CDR3 bases are TGTGCCAGCAGTGAACTAGCGGGAGGATCCTACGAGCAGTACTTC. Amino acids: CASSELAGGSYEQYF.

The rearrangement uses TRBV5-6 and TRBJ2-1, with D possibly being TRBD2 (5 bases). The CDR3 sequence is 14 residues long. Germline CDR1 and CDR2: SGHDT and YYEEEE. Trimming removed 4 bases at V and 9 bases at J, with 17 bases between. The CDR3 DNA reads as TGTGCCAGCAGCCCACGGGAAGGGTCATCTGAGCAGTTCTTC. This codes for CASSPREGSSEQFF.

This chain connects TRBV5-1 to TRBJ2-5; D remains ambiguous. The J call is in doubt because the DNA end fits TRBJ2-7 better. Germline assignment: CDR1 SGHRS and CDR2 YFSETQ. The CDR3 totals 12 residues. The CDR3 sequence: CASSSTNYEQYF. In nucleotides, the CDR3 is TGCGCCAGCAGCTCGACGAACTACGAGCAGTACTTC.

The chain couples TRBV7-9 to TRBJ1-6, with 8 nucleotides matching TRBD1. The V gene end was trimmed by 1 base and the J gene end by 7 bases; junction bases not matched to a gene: 9. The CDR3 length is 17 residues. Germline CDR1 and CDR2: SEHNR and FQNEAQ (reference sequence). The CDR3: CASSLVGPRQGNSPLHF. The CDR3 DNA sequence: TGTGCCAGCAGCTTAGTAGGCCCACGACAGGGGAATTCACCCCTCCACTTT.

V usage is TRBV10-1 and J usage is TRBJ1-6; TRBD1 agrees at 9 bases. The CDR3 sequence is 16 residues long. Germline V gene data show CDR1 as WNHNN and CDR2 as SYGVQD (reference sequence). V trimming: 5 bases; J trimming: 6 bases; junction bases outside the gene matches: 8. The DNA of the CDR3 is TGCGCCAGCAGTACAGGCCGGGACAGGGTTAATTCACCCCTCCACTTT. Its translation: CASSTGRDRVNSPLHF.

This chain joins TRBV6-6 and TRBJ1-5; TRBD1 agrees at 7 bases. This CDR3 comprises 13 residues. Germline assignment: CDR1 MNHNY and CDR2 SVGAGI (reference sequence). V gave up 7 bases and J gave up 4 bases; unmatched junction bases: 4. CDR3 nucleotides: TGTGCCAGCACCCTACAGGGGAATCAGCCCCAGCATTTT. It specifies CASTLQGNQPQHF.

This chain joins TRBV4-2 and TRBJ1-1; D ambiguous. There are 13 residues in the CDR3. Germline V gene data show CDR1 as LGHNA and CDR2 as YNFKEQ. V was shortened by 1 base and J by 4 bases, with 7 bases between the two germline ends. The CDR3: CASSQVRSTEAFF. The CDR3 bases are TGTGCCAGCAGCCAAGTTAGGAGCACTGAAGCTTTCTTT.

V and J are TRBV5-4 and TRBJ2-7; the match to TRBD2 covers 11 bases. This CDR3 region has 15 residues. V was clipped by 4 bases and J by 3 bases; unmatched bases: 6. CDR1 and CDR2 (germline): SGHNT, YYREEE (reference sequence). The CDR3 region has the DNA TGTGCCAGCAGCGCTACTAGCGGGAGTATCTACGAGCAGTACTTC. Translated: CASSATSGSIYEQYF.

This chain connects TRBV19 to TRBJ2-7, with 12 nucleotides matching TRBD2. CDR1 and CDR2 from the germline V gene are LNHDA and SQIVND (reference sequence). This CDR3 has 15 residues. V shed 7 bases, J shed 7 bases, and the junction held 11 bases outside the gene matches. This chain's CDR3 is CASKSLAGGPGEQYF. The CDR3 DNA reads as TGTGCCAGTAAATCCCTAGCGGGAGGGCCGGGGGAGCAGTACTTC. Looking up the rest from reference TRBV19 and TRBJ2-7 gives the full variable domain: DGGITQSPKYLFRKEGQNVTLSCEQNLNHDAMYWYRQDPGQGLRLIYYSQIVNDFQKGDIAEGYSVSREKKESFPLTVTSAQKNPTAFYLCASKSLAGGPGEQYFGPGTRLTVT.